Each of the 7 T cell receptor beta chains below was sequenced from the same sample in a study of patients and donors after allogeneic stem cell transplantation. TCRdb fed the RT-PCR reads into MiXCR, producing one record per CDR3 protein. The data contain approximately 430,000 distinct CDR3 sequences, about a sixth of them seen just once; the ten biggest clones take up 6% to 8%. The sequencing input was blood, either unsorted or a sorted T cell fraction (not recorded which). The receptors come from a human donor who was either an allogeneic HSCT recipient or a stem cell or donor lymphocyte infusion donor (not recorded which). It is not recorded whose cells these are; they may come from a transplant donor.

The table lists this clonotype with a few counts. The chain is built from TRBV9 and TRBJ1-3, with D unclear. The V and J ends lost 2 bases and 0 bases respectively, with 9 bases between them. The CDR3 runs to 15 residues. The V gene's germline CDR1 is SGDLS and CDR2 YYNGEE. CDR3 residues: CASSVGSLSGNTIYF. CDR3 nucleotide sequence: TGTGCCAGCAGCGTCGGCAGCCTCTCTGGAAACACCATATATTTT.

V and J are TRBV20-1 and TRBJ2-3, with 12 bases aligning to TRBD2. J was trimmed by 1 base and V by 0 bases; bases with no gene match: 2. The CDR3 is 16 amino acids. Germline CDR1 DFQATT, CDR2 SNEGSKA (reference sequence). The CDR3 DNA follows: TGCAGTGCTAGAGAGACTAGCGGGGGACGCACAGATACGCAGTATTTT. Its protein product is CSARETSGGRTDTQYF.

This clonotype was found a few times. J is TRBJ1-5 and V is TRBV7-8, with D possibly being TRBD1 (6 bases). CDR1 SGHVS and CDR2 FQNEAQ come from the germline V gene. V was shortened by 0 bases and J by 6 bases, with 9 bases between the two germline ends. This CDR3 contains 14 residues. CDR3 amino acids: CASSLAGAGQPQHF. DNA for the CDR3: TGTGCCAGCAGCTTAGCGGGGGCGGGTCAGCCCCAGCATTTT. Filled out from reference TRBV7-8 and TRBJ1-5, the complete variable domain reads GAGVSQSPRYKVAKRGQDVALRCDPISGHVSLFWYQQALGQGPEFLTYFQNEAQLDKSGLPSDRFFAERPEGSVSTLKIQRTQQEDSAVYLCASSLAGAGQPQHFGDGTRLSIL.

V is TRBV7-2 and J is TRBJ2-3; D is unclear. The V end lost 6 bases, the J end lost 14 bases, and 15 bases lay between the germline ends. This CDR3 contains 11 residues. Germline V gene data show CDR1 as SGHTA and CDR2 as FQGNSA. The CDR3 DNA reads TGTGCCAGCAGTCTAACCGACCAAAGGTATTTT. Protein product: CASSLTDQRYF.

This clonotype was counted many times. The chain combines TRBV11-3 with TRBJ1-4, with TRBD1 matching over 7 bases. The CDR3 runs 14 residues. V lost 5 bases, J lost 5 bases, and 5 bases stayed unmatched. Looked up from germline, CDR1 is SGHNT and CDR2 is YENEEA. The CDR3 protein is CASSEQGKNEKLFF. Here the CDR3 DNA reads TGTGCCAGCAGCGAACAGGGGAAGAATGAAAAACTGTTTTTT.

The chain is built from TRBV7-2 and TRBJ1-3; 7 bases agree with TRBD1. V lost 4 bases, J lost 9 bases, and 9 bases stayed unmatched. In germline, CDR1 is SGHTA, CDR2 FQGNSA. The CDR3 covers 14 residues. CDR3 sequence: CASSSTGALGTIYF. The CDR3 DNA reads TGTGCCAGCAGCTCCACAGGGGCCCTAGGCACCATATATTTT.

The genes are TRBV6-2 or TRBV6-3 and TRBJ2-4; D perhaps matches TRBD1 (5 bases). The germline V and J ends were trimmed by 8 bases and 0 bases, with 14 bases remaining between them. Germline loops: CDR1 MNHEY, CDR2 SVGEGT. The CDR3 has 15 residues. The CDR3 loop reads CASGRQSLAKNIQYF. For the CDR3, the DNA is TGTGCCAGCGGCCGACAGTCCCTAGCCAAAAACATTCAGTACTTC.